These T cell receptor beta chains were read from a single sample in a study of cytomegalovirus exposure and HLA in healthy donors. Sequencing was performed with immunoSEQ multiplex PCR; in TCRdb, only in-frame clones are kept and a portion is missing. The sample yields roughly 150,000 clones, about 72% seen once. The sequenced sample was PBMCs. The origin of the receptors is a man over 45 in good health and CMV-seropositive. CDR3s leave out the opening cysteine and the closing phenylalanine or tryptophan.

V gene,J gene,CDR3 protein
TRBV19,TRBJ1-5,ASLDRGNQPQH
TRBV12-5,TRBJ2-2,ASGFSPFEGKGGELF
TRBV7-2,TRBJ1-2,ASSRDSYGYT
TRBV7-9,TRBJ2-7,ASSRGSSYEQY
TRBV7-9,TRBJ1-2,ASSISTGDYGYT
TRBV7-9,TRBJ2-1,ASSPRTSGGDNEQF
TRBV7-2,TRBJ2-3,ASSSHTDTQY
TRBV19,TRBJ2-2,ASKTGTGVNTGELF
TRBV7-2,TRBJ2-1,ASSRQPSEQF
TRBV2,TRBJ2-1,ASSNTGTSGYNEQF
TRBV4-1,TRBJ2-2,ASSQEGLRGGTGELF
TRBV5-8,TRBJ2-2,ASSAGTHYTGELF
TRBV28,TRBJ1-5,ASSYGESNQPQH
TRBV5-1,TRBJ2-7,ASSSTGGSSYEQY
TRBV18,TRBJ1-5,ASSKSRDRGPGQPQH
TRBV2,TRBJ1-5,ASSGASVNQPQH
TRBV4-3,TRBJ2-5,ASSQDWGVETQY
TRBV5-1,TRBJ2-2,ASRGGQSNTGELF